The clone carrying this T cell receptor beta chain was counted once. The data were produced by immunoSEQ multiplex PCR, yet TCRdb's version contains in-frame clones alone and is incomplete. The sample lists 150,000 or so clones, roughly 94% occurring once. The data were obtained in a study of control samples from healthy donors and cancer patients. The V gene's germline CDR1 is SQVTM and CDR2 ANQGSEA. Trimming took 4 bases from V and 3 from J, leaving 15 bases between them. CDR3 length: 14 amino acids. The sequence derives from a middle-aged man in good health. This sequence joins TRBV29-1 and TRBJ1-2; D possibly corresponds to TRBD1 (5 bases). Sequenced sample: blood. DNA of the CDR3: TGCAGCGTTGTTCGAGGTTTGGGGGACTATGGCTACACCTTC. Protein: CSVVRGLGDYGYTF.